This is a list of T cell receptor beta chains from one sample in a study of beta chain features in type 1 diabetes. Data came from immunoSEQ multiplex PCR; TCRdb stores just in-frame clones and leaves some out. The data show approximately 170,000 clones, with over 7.5% seen just once and around 2.5% held by the top ten. Sequencing was carried out using central memory CD4+ T cells from blood. Source of these receptors: a young woman in good health. Both conserved end residues are part of each CDR3. The D gene is left open where the match is weak. The size of a clone is reported for some rows only, either as once, few or many, or as a class for expanded clones.

CDR3nt,CDR3aa,v_gene,abundance,j_gene,d_gene
TGTGCCAGTAGCATGGGACTACCAGATACGCAGTATTTT,CASSMGLPDTQYF,TRBV19,NA,TRBJ2-3,TRBD2
TGTGCCAGCAGTTTAAAGGGGGAGTATGGCTACACCTTC,CASSLKGEYGYTF,TRBV27,NA,TRBJ1-2,NA
TGTGCCAGCAGCGCGGGACTAGCGGGAGGCGAGCAGTACTTC,CASSAGLAGGEQYF,TRBV5-4,few,TRBJ2-7,TRBD2
TGTGCCAGCAGCCAATCCCAGCTAGCAGATACGCAGTATTTT,CASSQSQLADTQYF,TRBV16,few,TRBJ2-3,NA
TGTGCCAGTAGTATAGGCACGGGGACAGGGGGCGCGGATACGCAGTATTTT,CASSIGTGTGGADTQYF,TRBV19,few,TRBJ2-3,TRBD1
TGTGCCAGCAGCTTGCAGGGTCTCGAGCAGTACTTC,CASSLQGLEQYF,TRBV5-6,NA,TRBJ2-7,NA
TGTGCCAGCAGCCAAGGCGGACAGTCGGGGGAAAAACTGTTTTTT,CASSQGGQSGEKLFF,TRBV4-2,NA,TRBJ1-4,NA
TGTGCCTGGAGTGGACAGGGAACCCTTGTTGCGAGAGGCTACACCTTC,CAWSGQGTLVARGYTF,TRBV30,few,TRBJ1-2,TRBD1
TGTGCCAGCAGCTTAGTAATGTGGAGCACTGAAGCTTTCTTT,CASSLVMWSTEAFF,TRBV11-2,few,TRBJ1-1,NA
TGTGCCAGCAGCTACGACGGGGGTGAAGCTTTCTTT,CASSYDGGEAFF,TRBV7-3,few,TRBJ1-1,NA
TGTGCCAGCAGTTTTGTGACGACCTTGGGGCGAGCGCAGTATTTT,CASSFVTTLGRAQYF,TRBV28,NA,TRBJ2-3,NA
TGTGCCAGCAGCGTAAGGGGGACAACTAATGAAAAACTGTTTTTT,CASSVRGTTNEKLFF,TRBV9,few,TRBJ1-4,NA
TGCAGCGTTGGGGGACTAGCGGGGAGCAAAGAGACCCAGTACTTC,CSVGGLAGSKETQYF,TRBV29-1,many,TRBJ2-5,TRBD2
TGTGCCAGTAGTATCTCCCGCTATGGCTACACCTTC,CASSISRYGYTF,TRBV19,few,TRBJ1-2,NA
TGTGCCAGCAGCTCGGGGACAGGGGGAGAGACCCAGTACTTC,CASSSGTGGETQYF,TRBV7-2,few,TRBJ2-5,TRBD1
TGTGCCAGCAGCCGCCCCGATCGGGAGACCCAGTACTTC,CASSRPDRETQYF,TRBV7-2,NA,TRBJ2-5,NA
TGTGCCAGCAGTTACTCAGGACAGGGGGACACTGAAGCTTTCTTT,CASSYSGQGDTEAFF,TRBV6-5,NA,TRBJ1-1,TRBD1
TGTGCCAGCAGCCGGGACTTGCGGGACGAGCAGTACTTC,CASSRDLRDEQYF,TRBV2,NA,TRBJ2-7,NA
TGCAGCGTTTGGGGCCCCTACGAGCAGTACTTC,CSVWGPYEQYF,TRBV29-1,NA,TRBJ2-7,NA
TGCGCCAGCAGCAAAACAACAGGAAACTACGAGCAGTACTTC,CASSKTTGNYEQYF,TRBV5-1,few,TRBJ2-7,NA
TGTGCCAGCAGTGAATGGGTGGGAGGCAATTCACCCCTCCACTTT,CASSEWVGGNSPLHF,TRBV25-1,NA,TRBJ1-6,NA
TGTGCCAGCAGCTCCACAGGGGCTGATACGCAGTATTTT,CASSSTGADTQYF,TRBV5-4,NA,TRBJ2-3,TRBD1
TGTGCCAGCAGTCCCGGGACAGGTACGAACACCGGGGAGCTGTTTTTT,CASSPGTGTNTGELFF,TRBV13,few,TRBJ2-2,TRBD1
TGTGCCAGCAGCGACCGGACATGGGACTCCTACGAGCAGTACTTC,CASSDRTWDSYEQYF,TRBV7-2,NA,TRBJ2-7,NA